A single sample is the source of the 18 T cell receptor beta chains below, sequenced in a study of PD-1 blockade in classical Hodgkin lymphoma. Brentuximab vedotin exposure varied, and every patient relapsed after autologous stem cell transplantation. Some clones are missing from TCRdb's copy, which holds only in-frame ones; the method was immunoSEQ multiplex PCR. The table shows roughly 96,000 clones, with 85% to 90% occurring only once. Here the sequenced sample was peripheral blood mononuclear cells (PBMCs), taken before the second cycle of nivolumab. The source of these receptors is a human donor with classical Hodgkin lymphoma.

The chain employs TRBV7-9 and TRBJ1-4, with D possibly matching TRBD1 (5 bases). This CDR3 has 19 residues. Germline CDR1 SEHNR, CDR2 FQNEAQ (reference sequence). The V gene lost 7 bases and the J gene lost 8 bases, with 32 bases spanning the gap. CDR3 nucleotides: TGTGCCAGCACCGCCTCACGGGGGAAACATAACGGGGTATGGGAAAAACTGTTTTTT. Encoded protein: CASTASRGKHNGVWEKLFF. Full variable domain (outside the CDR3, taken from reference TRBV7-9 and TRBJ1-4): DTGVSQNPRHKITKRGQNVTFRCDPISEHNRLYWYRQTLGQGPEFLTYFQNEAQLEKSRLLSDRFSAERPKGSFSTLEIQRTEQGDSAMYLCASTASRGKHNGVWEKLFFGSGTQLSVL.

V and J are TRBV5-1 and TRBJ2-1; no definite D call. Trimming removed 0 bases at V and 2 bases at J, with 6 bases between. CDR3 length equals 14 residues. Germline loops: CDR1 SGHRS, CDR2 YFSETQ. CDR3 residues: CASSLAETYNEQFF. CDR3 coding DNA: TGCGCCAGCAGCTTGGCCGAGACCTACAATGAGCAGTTCTTC.

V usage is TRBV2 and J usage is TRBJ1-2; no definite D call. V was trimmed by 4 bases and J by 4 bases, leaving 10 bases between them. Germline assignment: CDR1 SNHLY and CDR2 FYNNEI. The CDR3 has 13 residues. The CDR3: CASSGRQIYGYTF. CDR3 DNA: TGTGCCAGCAGTGGCCGGCAGATCTATGGCTACACCTTC.

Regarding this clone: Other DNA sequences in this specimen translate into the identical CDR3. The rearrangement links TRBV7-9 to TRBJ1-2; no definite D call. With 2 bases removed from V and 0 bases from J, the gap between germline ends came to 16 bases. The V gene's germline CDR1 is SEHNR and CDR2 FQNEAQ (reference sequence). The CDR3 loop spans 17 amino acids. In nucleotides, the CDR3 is TGTGCCAGCAGCTTAACCCCGAGGCCGACAACTAACTATGGCTACACCTTC. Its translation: CASSLTPRPTTNYGYTF.

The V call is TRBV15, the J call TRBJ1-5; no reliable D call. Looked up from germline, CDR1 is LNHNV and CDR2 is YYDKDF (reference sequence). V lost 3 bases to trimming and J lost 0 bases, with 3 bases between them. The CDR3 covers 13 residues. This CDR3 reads CATSSNSNQPQHF. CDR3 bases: TGTGCCACCAGCAGTAATAGCAATCAGCCCCAGCATTTT.

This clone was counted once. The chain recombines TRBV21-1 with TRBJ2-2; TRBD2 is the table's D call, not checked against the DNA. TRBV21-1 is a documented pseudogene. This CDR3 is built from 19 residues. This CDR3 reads CASSKGGLAGESNTGELFF. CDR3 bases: TGTGCCAGCAGCAAAGGGGGACTAGCGGGAGAATCGAACACCGGGGAGCTGTTTTTT.

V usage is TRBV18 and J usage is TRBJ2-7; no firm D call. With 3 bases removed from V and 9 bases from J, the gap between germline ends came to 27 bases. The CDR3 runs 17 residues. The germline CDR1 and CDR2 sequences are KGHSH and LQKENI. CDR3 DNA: TGTGCCAGCTCACCTGGCAGCGTTGCATCTTACGAGTCGGCGCAGTACTTC. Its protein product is CASSPGSVASYESAQYF.

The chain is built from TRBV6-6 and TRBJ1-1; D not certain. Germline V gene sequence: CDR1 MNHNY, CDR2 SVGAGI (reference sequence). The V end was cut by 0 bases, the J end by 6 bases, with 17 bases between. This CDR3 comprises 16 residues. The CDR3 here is CASSYSATWAGAEAFF. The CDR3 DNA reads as TGTGCCAGCAGTTACTCGGCTACCTGGGCGGGTGCTGAAGCTTTCTTT.

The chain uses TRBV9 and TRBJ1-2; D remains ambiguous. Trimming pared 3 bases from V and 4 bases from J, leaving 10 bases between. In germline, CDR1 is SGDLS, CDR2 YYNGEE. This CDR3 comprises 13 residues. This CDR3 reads CASSEQGRYGYTF. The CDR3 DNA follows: TGTGCCAGCAGCGAACAAGGGCGCTATGGCTACACCTTC.

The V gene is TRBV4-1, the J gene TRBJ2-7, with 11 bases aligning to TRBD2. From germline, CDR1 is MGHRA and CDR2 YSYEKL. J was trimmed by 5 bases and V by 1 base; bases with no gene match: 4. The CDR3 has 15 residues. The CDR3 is CASSQVTSGSDEQYF. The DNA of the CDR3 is TGCGCCAGCAGCCAAGTCACTAGCGGGAGCGACGAGCAGTACTTC.

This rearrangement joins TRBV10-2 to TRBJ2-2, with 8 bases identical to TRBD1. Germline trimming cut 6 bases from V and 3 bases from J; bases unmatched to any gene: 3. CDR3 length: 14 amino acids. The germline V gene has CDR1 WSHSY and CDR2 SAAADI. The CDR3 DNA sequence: TGCGCCAGCAGGGACAGGGCGGACACCGGGGAGCTGTTTTTT. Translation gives CASRDRADTGELFF.

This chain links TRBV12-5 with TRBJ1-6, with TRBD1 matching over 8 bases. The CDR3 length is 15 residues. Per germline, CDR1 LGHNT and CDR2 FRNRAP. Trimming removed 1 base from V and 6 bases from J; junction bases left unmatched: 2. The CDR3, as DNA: TGTGCTAGTGGTTTGGGACAGGGGCGTAATTCACCCCTCCACTTT. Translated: CASGLGQGRNSPLHF.

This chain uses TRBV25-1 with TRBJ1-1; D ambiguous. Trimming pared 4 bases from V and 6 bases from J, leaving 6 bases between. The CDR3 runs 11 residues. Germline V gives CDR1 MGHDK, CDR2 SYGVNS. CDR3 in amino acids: CASSGGPEAFF. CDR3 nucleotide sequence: TGTGCCAGCAGTGGCGGTCCTGAAGCTTTCTTT.

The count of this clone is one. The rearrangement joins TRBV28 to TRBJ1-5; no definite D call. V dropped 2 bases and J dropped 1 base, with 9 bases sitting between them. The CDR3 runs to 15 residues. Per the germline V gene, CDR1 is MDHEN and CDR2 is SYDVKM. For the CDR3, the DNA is TGTGCCAGCAGTTTAGCAGGCCCCAGCAATCAGCCCCAGCATTTT. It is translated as CASSLAGPSNQPQHF.

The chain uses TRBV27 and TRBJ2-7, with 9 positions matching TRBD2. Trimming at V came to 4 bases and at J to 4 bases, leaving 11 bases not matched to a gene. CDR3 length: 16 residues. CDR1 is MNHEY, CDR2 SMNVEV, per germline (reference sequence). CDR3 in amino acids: CASSYTLAGISYEQYF. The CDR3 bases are TGTGCCAGCAGTTATACGCTAGCGGGGATTAGTTACGAGCAGTACTTC.

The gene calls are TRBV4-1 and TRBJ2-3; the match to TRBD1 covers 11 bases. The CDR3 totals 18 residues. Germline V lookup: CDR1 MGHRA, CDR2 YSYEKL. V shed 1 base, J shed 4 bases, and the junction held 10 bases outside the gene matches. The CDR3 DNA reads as TGCGCCAGCAGCCAAGGTCCCCCGGGACAGGGGGTGGCAGATACGCAGTATTTT. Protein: CASSQGPPGQGVADTQYF.

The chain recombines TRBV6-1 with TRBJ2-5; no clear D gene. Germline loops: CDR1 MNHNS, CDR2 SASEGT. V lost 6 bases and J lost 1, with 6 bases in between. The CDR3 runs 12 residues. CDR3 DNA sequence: TGTGCCAGCAGACAGCTCCAAGAGACCCAGTACTTC. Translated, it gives CASRQLQETQYF.

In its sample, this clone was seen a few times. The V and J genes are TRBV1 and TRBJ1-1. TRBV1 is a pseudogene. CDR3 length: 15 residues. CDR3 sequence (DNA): TGCACCAGCAGCCAAGGGAGGGGGAAGAACACTGAAGCTTTCTTT. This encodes CTSSQGRGKNTEAFF.